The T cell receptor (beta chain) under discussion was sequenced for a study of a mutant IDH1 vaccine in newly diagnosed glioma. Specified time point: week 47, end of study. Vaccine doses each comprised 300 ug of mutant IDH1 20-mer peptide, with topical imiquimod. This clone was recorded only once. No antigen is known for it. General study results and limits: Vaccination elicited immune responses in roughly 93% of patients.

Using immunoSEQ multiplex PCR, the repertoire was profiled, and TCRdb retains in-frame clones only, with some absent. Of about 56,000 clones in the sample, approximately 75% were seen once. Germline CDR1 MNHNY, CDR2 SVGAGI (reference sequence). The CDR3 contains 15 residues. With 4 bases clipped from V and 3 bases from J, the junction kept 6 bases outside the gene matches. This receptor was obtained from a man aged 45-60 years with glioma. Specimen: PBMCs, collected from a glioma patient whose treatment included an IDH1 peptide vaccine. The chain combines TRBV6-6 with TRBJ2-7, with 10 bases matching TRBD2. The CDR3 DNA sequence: TGTGCCAGCAGTTCCCCCCGACTAGCGGGCTACGAGCAGTACTTC. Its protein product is CASSSPRLAGYEQYF.